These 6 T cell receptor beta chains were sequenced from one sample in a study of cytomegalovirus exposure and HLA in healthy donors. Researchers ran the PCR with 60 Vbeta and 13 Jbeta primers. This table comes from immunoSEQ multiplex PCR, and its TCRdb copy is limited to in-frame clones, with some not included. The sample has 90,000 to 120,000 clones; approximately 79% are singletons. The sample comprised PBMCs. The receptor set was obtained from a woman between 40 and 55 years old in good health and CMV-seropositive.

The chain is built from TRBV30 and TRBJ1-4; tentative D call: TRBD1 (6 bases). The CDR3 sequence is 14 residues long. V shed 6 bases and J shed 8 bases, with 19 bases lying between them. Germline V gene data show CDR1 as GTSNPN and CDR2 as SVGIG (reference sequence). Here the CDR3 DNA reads TGTGCCTGCCGACCGACCTCAGGGGTGGAAAAACTGTTTTTT. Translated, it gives CACRPTSGVEKLFF. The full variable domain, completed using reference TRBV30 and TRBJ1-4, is SQTIHQWPATLVQPVGSPLSLECTVEGTSNPNLYWYRQAAGRGLQLLFYSVGIGQISSEVPQNLSASRPQDRQFILSSKKLLLSDSGFYLCACRPTSGVEKLFFGSGTQLSVL.

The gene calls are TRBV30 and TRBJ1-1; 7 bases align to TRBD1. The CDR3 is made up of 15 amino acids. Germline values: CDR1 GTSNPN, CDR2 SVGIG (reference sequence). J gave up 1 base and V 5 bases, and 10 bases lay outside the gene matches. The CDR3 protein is CAWGLKGTANTEAFF. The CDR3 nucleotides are TGTGCCTGGGGCCTAAAAGGGACAGCGAACACTGAAGCTTTCTTT.

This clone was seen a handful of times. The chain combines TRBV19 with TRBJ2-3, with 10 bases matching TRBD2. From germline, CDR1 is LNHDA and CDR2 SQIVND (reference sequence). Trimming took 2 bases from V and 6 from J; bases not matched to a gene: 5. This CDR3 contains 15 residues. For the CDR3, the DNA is TGTGCCAGTAGTATACTAGCGGGGGCTTCGGATACGCAGTATTTT. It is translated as CASSILAGASDTQYF.

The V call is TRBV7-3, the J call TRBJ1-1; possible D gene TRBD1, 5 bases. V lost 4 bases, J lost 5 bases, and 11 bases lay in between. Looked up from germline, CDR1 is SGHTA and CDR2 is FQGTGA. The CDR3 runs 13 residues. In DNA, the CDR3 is TGTGCCAGCAGCTACGGGGGAGGAACTGAAGCTTTCTTT. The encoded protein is CASSYGGGTEAFF. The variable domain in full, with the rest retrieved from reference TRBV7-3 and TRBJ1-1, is GAGVSQTPSNKVTEKGKYVELRCDPISGHTALYWYRQSLGQGPEFLIYFQGTGAADDSGLPNDRFFAVRPEGSVSTLKIQRTERGDSAVYLCASSYGGGTEAFFGQGTRLTVV.

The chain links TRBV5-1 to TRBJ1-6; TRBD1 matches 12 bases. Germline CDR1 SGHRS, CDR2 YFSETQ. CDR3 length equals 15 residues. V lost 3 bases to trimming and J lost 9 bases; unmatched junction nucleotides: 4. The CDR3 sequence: CASSSGDRGPSPLHF. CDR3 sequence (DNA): TGCGCCAGCAGCTCCGGGGACAGGGGGCCTTCACCCCTCCACTTT.

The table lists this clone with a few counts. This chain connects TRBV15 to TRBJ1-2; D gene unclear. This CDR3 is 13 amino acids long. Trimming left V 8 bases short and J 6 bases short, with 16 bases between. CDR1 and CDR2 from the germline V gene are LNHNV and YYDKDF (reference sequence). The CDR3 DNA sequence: TGTGCCACCGGCAACAGTTGGATCGATGGCTACACCTTC. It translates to CATGNSWIDGYTF.